These 17 T cell receptor beta chains were all obtained from the same sample, sequenced in a study of graft-versus-host responses after intestinal transplantation. Only in-frame clones appear in the TCRdb table, and some are missing; sequencing was by immunoSEQ multiplex PCR. The table has 3,000 to 4,500 clones, roughly two thirds seen once; the top ten hold 9.5% to 12%. From the graft tissue, intraepithelial and lamina propria lymphocytes were released through processing. The material sequenced was ileum tissue, taken about 920 days after intestinal transplantation. Receptor source: a human patient who received an intestinal transplant, so some T cells may come from the graft donor.

This chain uses TRBV6-5 with TRBJ2-3; D remains ambiguous. V lost 0 bases and J lost 10, with 8 bases in between. Germline assignment: CDR1 MNHEY and CDR2 SVGAGI. This CDR3 contains 12 residues. The CDR3 protein is CASSYSENAQYF. The CDR3 bases are TGTGCCAGCAGTTACTCGGAGAACGCGCAGTATTTT.

In this sample, this clone turned up a few times. Other DNA sequences in this specimen translate into the identical CDR3. This chain connects TRBV7-2 to TRBJ2-5; D is possibly TRBD1 or TRBD2 (5 bases each). Germline V gene data show CDR1 as SGHTA and CDR2 as FQGNSA. With 1 base removed from V and 1 base from J, the gap between germline ends came to 10 bases. The CDR3 is made up of 15 amino acids. The CDR3 protein is CASSLGGGPQETQYF. The CDR3 DNA reads as TGTGCCAGCAGCTTAGGGGGCGGGCCCCAAGAGACCCAGTACTTC.

The chain combines TRBV10-3 with TRBJ2-7; TRBD1 agrees at 10 bases. V shed 8 bases and J 5 bases; nucleotides not matched to a gene: 9. The CDR3 is made up of 14 amino acids. Germline CDR1 is ENHRY and CDR2 is SYGVKD. CDR3 region: CAIAPGQGINEQYF. The CDR3 nucleotides read TGTGCCATCGCCCCGGGACAGGGGATCAACGAGCAGTACTTC.

The J gene is TRBJ2-5, the V gene TRBV7-8; a possible D gene is TRBD1 (5 bases). Germline CDR1 is SGHVS and CDR2 is FQNEAQ. This CDR3 has 14 amino acids. V lost 3 bases to trimming and J lost 5 bases, with 13 bases between them. The CDR3 here is CASSFLRGAETQYF. The CDR3 DNA follows: TGTGCCAGCAGCTTTCTAAGGGGCGCGGAGACCCAGTACTTC.

The rearrangement uses TRBV19 and TRBJ2-6; D possibly matches TRBD1 or TRBD2 (5 bases each). Per the germline V gene, CDR1 is LNHDA and CDR2 is SQIVND (reference sequence). The CDR3 runs to 17 residues. Deletions cut 0 bases from V and 4 bases from J, with 13 bases between. The CDR3 loop reads CASSIEWGSGGANVLTF. DNA for the CDR3: TGTGCCAGTAGTATAGAGTGGGGGTCTGGAGGGGCCAACGTCCTGACTTTC.

V is TRBV19 and J is TRBJ1-2; possibly TRBD1 for D (5 bases). The CDR3 contains 15 residues. V lost 6 bases and J 2 bases, leaving 16 bases between the germline ends. In germline, CDR1 is LNHDA, CDR2 SQIVND (reference sequence). DNA of the CDR3: TGTGCCAGTAGGCCGACAGACTCCTTCAACTATGGCTACACCTTC. Amino acids: CASRPTDSFNYGYTF.

This clone turned up a few times. This sequence joins TRBV28 and TRBJ1-4, with 8 bases lining up with TRBD1. The trim removed 4 bases at V and 5 bases at J, leaving 9 bases unmatched. This CDR3 has 16 residues. Germline V gene lookup returns CDR1 MDHEN and CDR2 SYDVKM. CDR3 sequence: CASSSPDRGGNEKLFF. CDR3 DNA sequence: TGTGCCAGCAGTTCTCCTGACAGGGGTGGGAATGAAAAACTGTTTTTT.

The chain carries TRBV4-1 and TRBJ1-2; 12 nucleotides agree with TRBD1. Germline values: CDR1 MGHRA, CDR2 YSYEKL. V lost 2 bases to trimming and J lost 3 bases; unmatched junction nucleotides: 10. CDR3 length: 18 amino acids. In nucleotides, the CDR3 is TGCGCCAGCAGCCAATTATGGGACAGGGGGCGGAAAGACTATGGCTACACCTTC. Translation: CASSQLWDRGRKDYGYTF.

The rearrangement uses TRBV27 and TRBJ2-2; 8 nucleotides match TRBD1. The CDR3 has 16 amino acids. CDR1 and CDR2 from the germline V gene are MNHEY and SMNVEV (reference sequence). The junction had 9 bases not matched to a gene; V was cut back by 3 bases and J by 6 bases. The CDR3 DNA reads TGTGCCAGCAGTTTTCTACCGGGACAGGAAGCCGGGGAGCTGTTTTTT. This translates into CASSFLPGQEAGELFF.

In its sample, this clone was seen a few times. The gene calls are TRBV7-6 and TRBJ1-3; D remains unclear. Trimming took off 1 base at V and 0 bases at J, with 7 bases between the two ends. Germline V gene lookup returns CDR1 SGHVS and CDR2 FNYEAQ. This CDR3 contains 15 residues. CDR3 coding DNA: TGTGCCAGCAGCTTAGACCCCAGCTCTGGAAACACCATATATTTT. Its protein is CASSLDPSSGNTIYF.

J is TRBJ2-7 and V is TRBV7-8, with TRBD2 matching 7 bases. CDR1 is SGHVS, CDR2 FQNEAQ, per germline. The CDR3 contains 12 residues. V was pared by 3 bases and J by 5 bases, with 1 base of the junction left unmatched. CDR3 sequence (DNA): TGTGCCAGCAGCTTGGCGGGAGACGAGCAGTACTTC. It is translated as CASSLAGDEQYF. The full variable domain, its missing parts supplied by reference TRBV7-8 and TRBJ2-7, is GAGVSQSPRYKVAKRGQDVALRCDPISGHVSLFWYQQALGQGPEFLTYFQNEAQLDKSGLPSDRFFAERPEGSVSTLKIQRTQQEDSAVYLCASSLAGDEQYFGPGTRLTVT.

The V call is TRBV28, the J call TRBJ2-1, with D tentatively TRBD1 or TRBD2 (6 bases each). CDR3 length: 15 amino acids. The V gene's germline CDR1 is MDHEN and CDR2 SYDVKM. The V end was cut by 7 bases, the J end by 0 bases, with 13 bases between. CDR3 loop: CASTLGGPSYNEQFF. CDR3 nucleotides: TGTGCCAGCACCTTAGGGGGGCCCTCCTACAATGAGCAGTTCTTC.

Here the CDR3 reads CAWSVRGGSQKLFF. The CDR3 region has the DNA TGTGCCTGGAGTGTACGGGGGGGATCTCAAAAACTGTTTTTT. This chain uses TRBV30 with TRBJ1-4; TRBD1 might be the D (5 bases). This CDR3 has 14 residues. Trimming pared 0 bases from V and 9 bases from J, leaving 14 bases between. Germline V gene sequence: CDR1 GTSNPN, CDR2 SVGIG (reference sequence).

This sequence joins TRBV5-1 and TRBJ2-7, with 9 bases matching TRBD1. The CDR3 is made up of 13 amino acids. J was trimmed by 6 bases and V by 4 bases; bases with no gene match: 5. The germline CDR1 and CDR2 sequences are SGHRS and YFSETQ. CDR3 amino acids: CASSPGTGTEQYV. CDR3 DNA: TGCGCCAGCAGCCCGGGGACAGGGACCGAGCAGTACGTC.

This clone was detected only once. The J gene is TRBJ2-7, the V gene TRBV7-2; D is possibly TRBD1 or TRBD2 (5 bases each). Trimming removed 6 bases at V and 12 bases at J, with 24 bases between. The length of the CDR3 is 14 residues. CDR1 is SGHTA, CDR2 FQGNSA, per germline. CDR3 nucleotide sequence: TGTGCCAGCAGTGCCCTTGGGACCGAAGTCTTACGGTACTTC. Its translation is CASSALGTEVLRYF. Together with reference TRBV7-2 and TRBJ2-7, the CDR3 gives the full variable domain: GAGVSQSPSNKVTEKGKDVELRCDPISGHTALYWYRQSLGQGLEFLIYFQGNSAPDKSGLPSDRFSAERTGGSVSTLTIQRTQQEDSAVYLCASSALGTEVLRYFGPGTRLTVT.

The rearrangement links TRBV18 to TRBJ2-3; TRBD2 might be the D (6 bases). Germline loops: CDR1 KGHSH, CDR2 LQKENI. This CDR3 has 17 residues. The ends were cut back, 1 base at V and 6 bases at J, with 20 bases in the middle. CDR3: CASSPQTSNLRRDTQYF. The CDR3 nucleotides are TGTGCCAGCTCACCACAGACTAGTAACCTCCGTAGGGATACGCAGTATTTT.

The chain recombines TRBV19 with TRBJ2-3; D ambiguous. V gave up 3 bases and J gave up 7 bases, with 14 bases separating them. Germline CDR1 LNHDA, CDR2 SQIVND (reference sequence). This CDR3 has 14 residues. Here the CDR3 DNA reads TGTGCCAGTAGTATTAGGCAGGTTCTCAATACGCAGTATTTT. Encoded protein: CASSIRQVLNTQYF. The full variable domain, its missing parts supplied by reference TRBV19 and TRBJ2-3, is DGGITQSPKYLFRKEGQNVTLSCEQNLNHDAMYWYRQDPGQGLRLIYYSQIVNDFQKGDIAEGYSVSREKKESFPLTVTSAQKNPTAFYLCASSIRQVLNTQYFGPGTRLTVL.